Described below is a single TCR beta chain sequence and its context. This entry is derived from a study of blood T cell repertoires in COVID-19. Overall study context: Collection of acute and convalescent COVID-19 samples took place in the United States, Italy and Spain. Sources were T cells, B-cell-depleted T cells, or PBMCs; the material itself was cDNA or gDNA.

Original data processing: Nucleated cell counts were estimated from reference gene primer amplification. Profiled with immunoSEQ multiplex PCR; TCRdb holds only in-frame clones, not every one. Clonal size and the V and J genes are those of that table, whereas D and trimming came from the DNA. This sample yields around 130,000 clones, of which around nine tenths are seen a single time; approximately 2% belongs to the top ten. V was cut by 6 bases and J by 1 base, with 9 bases left in between. Germline CDR1 is MNHEY and CDR2 is SVGAGI. The CDR3 covers 13 residues. Source material: peripheral blood. The V and J genes are TRBV6-5 and TRBJ1-1, with a tentative D call TRBD1 (6 bases). The sequence was collected from a man in his 70s with active COVID-19. The chain's CDR3 is CASRTGTNTEAFF. The CDR3 DNA is TGTGCCAGCAGAACAGGGACGAACACTGAAGCTTTCTTT.